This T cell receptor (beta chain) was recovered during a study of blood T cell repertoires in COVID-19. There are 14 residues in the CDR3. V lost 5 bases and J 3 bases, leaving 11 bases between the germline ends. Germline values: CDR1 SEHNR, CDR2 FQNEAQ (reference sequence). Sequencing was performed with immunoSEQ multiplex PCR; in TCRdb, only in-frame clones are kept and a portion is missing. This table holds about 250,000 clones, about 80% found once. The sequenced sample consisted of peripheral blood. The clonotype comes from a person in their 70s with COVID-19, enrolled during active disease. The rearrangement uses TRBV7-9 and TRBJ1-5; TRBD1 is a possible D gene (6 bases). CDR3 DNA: TGTGCCAGCAGCCAAACAGGGCCCAATCAGCCCCAGCATTTT. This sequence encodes CASSQTGPNQPQHF.